The TCR beta chain described here comes from a study of control samples from healthy donors and cancer patients. Germline loops: CDR1 SNHLY, CDR2 FYNNEI. Trimming shortened V by 5 bases and J by 3 bases, and 5 bases separated the two germline ends. The length of the CDR3 is 12 residues. Clones were read by immunoSEQ multiplex PCR, and TCRdb kept only the in-frame ones, dropping some. The sample comprises around 130,000 clones, more than 80% of which are singletons, and approximately 37% rests with the top ten. This clonotype was obtained from a man over 45 in good health. The chain combines TRBV2 with TRBJ2-4, with D unclear. The material sequenced was blood. The CDR3 protein is CASSYNKNIQYF. The CDR3 DNA reads TGTGCCAGCAGTTATAACAAAAACATTCAGTACTTC.